This T cell receptor beta chain was obtained from a study of blood T cell repertoires in COVID-19. As for the study in general: Sources were T cells, B-cell-depleted T cells, or PBMCs; the material itself was cDNA or gDNA.

With 6 bases clipped from V and 4 bases from J, the junction kept 8 bases outside the gene matches. The CDR3 runs 15 residues. CDR1 KGHDR and CDR2 SFDVKD come from the germline V gene. Per the study methods: Reference gene primer amplification yielded estimated nucleated cell counts. Clones were sequenced by immunoSEQ multiplex PCR, and TCRdb holds only the in-frame ones, with some missing. V and J calls and clone size come straight from that table; D and trimming were deduced from the DNA. The sample yields around 230,000 clones, around 83% seen once. V usage is TRBV24-1 and J usage is TRBJ1-1, with 9 bases fitting TRBD1. This TCR was sampled from a woman aged 50 to 60 with acute or convalescent COVID-19. Sequencing was performed on peripheral blood. The CDR3 sequence: CATSRTGESGTEAFF. CDR3 nucleotide sequence: TGTGCCACCAGTCGGACAGGGGAGAGCGGCACTGAAGCTTTCTTT.